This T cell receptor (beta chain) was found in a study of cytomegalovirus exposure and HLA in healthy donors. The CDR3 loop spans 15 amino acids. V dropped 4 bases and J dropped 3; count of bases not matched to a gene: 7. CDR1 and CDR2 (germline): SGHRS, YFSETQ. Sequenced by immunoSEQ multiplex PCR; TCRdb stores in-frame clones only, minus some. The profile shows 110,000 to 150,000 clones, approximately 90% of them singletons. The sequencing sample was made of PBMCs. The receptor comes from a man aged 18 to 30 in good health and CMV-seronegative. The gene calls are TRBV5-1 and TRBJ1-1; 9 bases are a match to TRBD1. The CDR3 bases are TGCGCCAGCAGCAGGGGACAGGGAGGGCACACTGAAGCTTTCTTT. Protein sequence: CASSRGQGGHTEAFF.